This paragraph reports one TCR beta chain. This record belongs to a study of shared clonotypes between healthy human individuals. Measured with immunoSEQ multiplex PCR; TCRdb has only the in-frame clones, and not every one. The data show roughly 320,000 clones, roughly 84% seen once. Nashville, Tennessee was home to all donors, each a Caucasian adult. The receptor's source is a man younger than 35 in good health. Sequences were obtained from memory CD8+ T cells sorted from blood. Noted subset: CD45RO+ cells pooled with CCR7-negative TemRA cells.

CDR3 residues: CASSFQGTGNTIYF. The CDR3 DNA sequence: TGTGCCAGCAGCTTCCAGGGAACCGGAAACACCATATATTTT. The chain recombines TRBV5-4 with TRBJ1-3; tentatively, D is TRBD1 (5 bases). Per the germline V gene, CDR1 is SGHNT and CDR2 is YYREEE (reference sequence). Deletions cut 2 bases from V and 4 bases from J, with 10 bases between. The CDR3 has 14 residues.